This T cell receptor beta chain was identified during a study of hypomethylating agent response in myelodysplastic syndrome. Whole-study context: A diploid cytogenetic profile was most common; mean age about 70 +/- 6 years.

Germline V gene lookup returns CDR1 MNHEY and CDR2 SVGAGI. V shed 2 bases and J shed 3 bases, with 16 bases lying between them. The length of the CDR3 is 16 residues. Concerning this clone itself: The antigen is unknown.

The study, taken as a whole, reports: Control donors' ages did not match those of MDS patients. This small study analyzed only 10 to 11 patients.

Survey resolution used two replicates of roughly 200 ng, totaling roughly 400 ng DNA. Profiling relied on immunoSEQ multiplex PCR, and the TCRdb table lists in-frame clones only, not all of them. Here the sample spans fewer than 7,500 clones, approximately 81% being singletons. The sequencing used bone marrow, collected before or after starting hypomethylating agent treatment for myelodysplastic syndrome (not recorded which). The chain combines TRBV6-5 with TRBJ2-5; the D gene is possibly TRBD1 (5 bases). This TCR was sampled from a human donor with myelodysplastic syndrome. The CDR3 sequence is CASSYAWGRNKETQYF. The CDR3 DNA follows: TGTGCCAGCAGTTACGCTTGGGGCAGGAACAAAGAGACCCAGTACTTC.